The T cell receptor beta chain under discussion was sequenced for a study of CD8 T cells in ankylosing spondylitis. Trimming took off 4 bases at V and 0 bases at J, with 8 bases between the two ends. The germline V gene encodes CDR1 SGHRS and CDR2 YFSETQ. The CDR3 has 14 amino acids. Construction of TCR beta libraries was performed using quantitative 5'-RACE with molecular barcodes. TCRdb recomputed calls from the 5' RACE reads with MiXCR, one row per CDR3 protein. The sample includes about 240,000 distinct CDR3 sequences, approximately 9% of them seen just once. Many counts were recorded for this clonotype.

This TCR was sampled from a male donor with ankylosing spondylitis or in good health (not recorded which). This chain joins TRBV5-1 and TRBJ2-1; D is uncertain. Sequenced sample: blood, either unsorted or a sorted T cell fraction (not recorded which). The CDR3 is CASSTDPSYNEQFF. The CDR3 DNA follows: TGCGCCAGCAGCACGGACCCCTCCTACAATGAGCAGTTCTTC. The entire variable domain, with the rest obtained from reference TRBV5-1 and TRBJ2-1, is as follows: KAGVTQTPRYLIKTRGQQVTLSCSPISGHRSVSWYQQTPGQGLQFLFEYFSETQRNKGNFPGRFSGRQFSNSRSEMNVSTLELGDSALYLCASSTDPSYNEQFFGPGTRLTVL.